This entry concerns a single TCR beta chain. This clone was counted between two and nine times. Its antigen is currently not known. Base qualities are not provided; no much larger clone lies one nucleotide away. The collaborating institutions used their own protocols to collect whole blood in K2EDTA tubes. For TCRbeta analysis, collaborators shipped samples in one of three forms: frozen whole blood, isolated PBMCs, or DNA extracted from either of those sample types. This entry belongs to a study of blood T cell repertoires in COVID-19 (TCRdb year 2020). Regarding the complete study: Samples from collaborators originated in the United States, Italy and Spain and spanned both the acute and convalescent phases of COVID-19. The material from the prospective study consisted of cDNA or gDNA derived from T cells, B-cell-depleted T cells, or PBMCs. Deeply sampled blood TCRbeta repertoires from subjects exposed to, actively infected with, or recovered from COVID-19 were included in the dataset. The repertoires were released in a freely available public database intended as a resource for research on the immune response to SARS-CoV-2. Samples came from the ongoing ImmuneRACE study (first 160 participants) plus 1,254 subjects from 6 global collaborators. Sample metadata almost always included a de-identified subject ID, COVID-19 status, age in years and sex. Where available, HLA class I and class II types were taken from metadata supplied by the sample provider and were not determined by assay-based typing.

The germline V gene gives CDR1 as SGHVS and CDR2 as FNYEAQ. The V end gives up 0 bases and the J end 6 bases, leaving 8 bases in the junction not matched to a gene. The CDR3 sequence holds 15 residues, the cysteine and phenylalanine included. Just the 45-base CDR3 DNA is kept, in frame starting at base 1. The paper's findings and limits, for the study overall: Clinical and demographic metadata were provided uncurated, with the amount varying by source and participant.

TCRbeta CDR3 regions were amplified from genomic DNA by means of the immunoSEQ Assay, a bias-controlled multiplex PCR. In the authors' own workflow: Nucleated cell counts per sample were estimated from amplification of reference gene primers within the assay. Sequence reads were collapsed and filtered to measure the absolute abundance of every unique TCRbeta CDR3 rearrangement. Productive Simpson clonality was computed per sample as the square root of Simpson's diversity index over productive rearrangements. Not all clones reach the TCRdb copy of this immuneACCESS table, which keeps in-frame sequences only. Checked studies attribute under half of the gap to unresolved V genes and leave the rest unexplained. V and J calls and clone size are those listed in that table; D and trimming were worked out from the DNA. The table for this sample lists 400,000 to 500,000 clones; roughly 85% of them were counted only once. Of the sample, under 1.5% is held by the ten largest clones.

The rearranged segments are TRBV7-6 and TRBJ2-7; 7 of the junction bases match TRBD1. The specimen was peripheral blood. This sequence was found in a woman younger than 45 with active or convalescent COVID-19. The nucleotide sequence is TGTGCCAGCAGCTTAGCCGGGGACAGTGAGTTCGAGCAGTACTTC. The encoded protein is CASSLAGDSEFEQYF.